Listed below are T cell receptor beta chains from one sample, sequenced in a study of T-cell reconstitution after alpha-beta-depleted transplantation in children. Each CDR3 protein is one row after TCRdb ran MiXCR on the PCR reads. Among some 500,000 distinct CDR3 sequences, approximately 20% were seen once, and the ten largest hold roughly 3.3%. Sequences were derived from PBMCs from the stem cell graft donor, sampled from the stem cell graft. These receptors came from a human donor who donated a stem cell graft to a child with acute lymphoblastic leukemia. Both conserved end residues are part of each CDR3. The D gene is left open where the match is weak. Clone size is given for some rows only: seen once, a few or many times, or a class if the clone is expanded.

v_call	j_call	d_call	clone_size	cdr3_nt	cdr3_aa
TRBV6-2/TRBV6-3	TRBJ2-3	NA	once	TGTGCCAGCAGTTACTCTCCGGGTTTTAGCACAGATGCGCAGTATTTT	CASSYSPGFSTDAQYF
TRBV29-1	TRBJ2-7	TRBD1	few	TGCAGCGTTGTGACAGGGAACTCCTACGAGCAGTACTTC	CSVVTGNSYEQYF
TRBV5-6	TRBJ2-1	TRBD2	few	TGTGCCAGCAGTGCCATCGGACTAGTGCTGTTCTTC	CASSAIGLVLFF
TRBV9	TRBJ2-7	NA	few	TGTGCCAGCAGCGTAGACGCGGTACGCGAGCAGTACTTC	CASSVDAVREQYF
TRBV19	TRBJ2-3	TRBD2	NA	TGTGCCAGTAGCCAGACTAGCCTGGCCACAGATACGCAGTATTTT	CASSQTSLATDTQYF
TRBV5-5	TRBJ1-5	NA	many	TGTGCCAGCAGCTTGGTACCGGGGAATCAGCCCCAGCATTTT	CASSLVPGNQPQHF
TRBV20-1	TRBJ2-7	TRBD2	NA	TGCAGTGGGGGCTCGGGACTAGGGTCCTACGAGCAGTACTTC	CSGGSGLGSYEQYF
TRBV12-3/TRBV12-4	TRBJ2-7	NA	few	TGTGCCAGCAGTCTCCCGGGAGTCTACTACGAGCAGTACTTC	CASSLPGVYYEQYF
TRBV9	TRBJ2-7	NA	NA	TGTGCCAGCAGCGTAGCAGTAGGACTCTACGAGCAGTACTTC	CASSVAVGLYEQYF
TRBV5-1	TRBJ2-2	NA	few	TGCGCCAGCAGCCAGGTTACCTTCGCCGGGGAGCTGTTTTTT	CASSQVTFAGELFF
TRBV5-1	TRBJ1-2	NA	few	TGCGCCAGCAGCTTGGCCCCGGGGCGGGAAGGCTACACCTTC	CASSLAPGREGYTF
TRBV11-2	TRBJ2-1	NA	NA	TGTGCCAGCAGCGATACATGGAGCTCCTACAATGAGCAGTTCTTC	CASSDTWSSYNEQFF
TRBV20-1	TRBJ2-5	TRBD2	few	TGCAGTGCTAGACTCAGCGGGACCAGGGAGACCCAGTACTTC	CSARLSGTRETQYF
TRBV24-1	TRBJ2-1	NA	NA	TGTGCCACCAGTTACTACGGCGGGTCCTACAATGAGCAGTTCTTC	CATSYYGGSYNEQFF
TRBV18	TRBJ2-1	NA	few	TGTGCCAGCTCACCTAGAAGGACGGCCAGCTCCTACAATGAGCAGTTCTTC	CASSPRRTASSYNEQFF
TRBV7-9	TRBJ1-5	NA	few	TGTGCCAGCAGCTTCGGCCAGGGCTTGCAGCCCCAGCATTTT	CASSFGQGLQPQHF
TRBV6-5	TRBJ2-1	NA	NA	TGTGCCAGCAGTTACTCCGGGGCGGACTACAATGAGCAGTTCTTC	CASSYSGADYNEQFF
TRBV9	TRBJ2-2	NA	few	TGTGCCAGCGCCGGGGATCCCACCGGGGAGCTGTTTTTT	CASAGDPTGELFF
TRBV5-1	TRBJ1-1	NA	few	TGCGCCAGCAGCTTGGTGTCCGGGGGAAGCACTGAAGCTTTCTTT	CASSLVSGGSTEAFF
TRBV4-1	TRBJ2-3	NA	NA	TGCGCCAGCAGCCAAGCTGGGACCGTTGCGTGGCGGACGCAGTATTTT	CASSQAGTVAWRTQYF
TRBV7-8	TRBJ2-6	TRBD2	few	TGTGCCAGCAGCCATCCCACTAGCGCTTCATTCCTCTCTGGGGCCAACGTCCTGACTTTC	CASSHPTSASFLSGANVLTF
TRBV20-1	TRBJ1-2	TRBD1	NA	TGCAGTGCTGTTCCTTCGTCCCTTCCCGGGACAGTATTTAATGGCTACACCTTC	CSAVPSSLPGTVFNGYTF
TRBV6-5	TRBJ2-4	TRBD2	few	TGTGCCAGCAGTTCAGGACTAGAGATAAACATTCAGTACTTC	CASSSGLEINIQYF
TRBV12-3/TRBV12-4	TRBJ1-1	NA	NA	TGTGCCAGCAGTCGAAACAGCCTGAACACTGAAGCTTTCTTT	CASSRNSLNTEAFF
TRBV5-1	TRBJ2-1	TRBD2	NA	TGCGCCAGCAGCTTGGAGGGGACTTTAGCGGGAGGTTACAATGAGCAGTTCTTC	CASSLEGTLAGGYNEQFF
TRBV5-1	TRBJ2-5	TRBD1	NA	TGCGCCAGCAGCGTGATGACAGGGGGCCCAGAGACCCAGTACTTC	CASSVMTGGPETQYF
TRBV5-1	TRBJ2-7	NA	NA	TGCGCCAGCAGCTTGGCAGGTCCGGGGGTCGAGCAGTACTTC	CASSLAGPGVEQYF
TRBV7-9	TRBJ2-1	NA	few	TGTGCCAGCAGCTTAGTCCACCGCCCGGGGGAGCAGTTCTTC	CASSLVHRPGEQFF
TRBV5-1	TRBJ1-1	NA	NA	TGCGCCAGCAGCTTGGCTCCGGGATACACTGAAGCTTTCTTT	CASSLAPGYTEAFF
TRBV12-3/TRBV12-4	TRBJ2-2	TRBD1	once	TGTGCCTTCAGTTTAGCGCGGACAGGGGGTTATAACACCGGGGAGCTGTTTTTT	CAFSLARTGGYNTGELFF